This T cell receptor beta chain emerged from a study of CD8 T cells in ankylosing spondylitis. Study outcomes and limitations: Blood of patients with ankylosing spondylitis appeared to be characterized by a TCR beta motif of eight highly homologous variants.

It was by quantitative 5'-RACE with molecular barcodes that TCR beta libraries were made. MiXCR, run by TCRdb on the 5' RACE reads, gives a single entry per CDR3 protein. The sample consists of about 160,000 distinct CDR3 sequences, 9.8% of them appearing once. Germline V gene lookup returns CDR1 SQVTM and CDR2 ANQGSEA. The V end lost 4 bases, the J end lost 2 bases, and 12 bases lay between the germline ends. The CDR3 sequence is 14 residues long. The sample holds many counts of this clonotype. Its specificity is not known. This sequence was found in a female donor with ankylosing spondylitis or in good health (not recorded which). The sample consisted of blood, either unsorted or a sorted T cell fraction (not recorded which). The chain has TRBV29-1 and TRBJ2-1; D not certain. The CDR3 bases are TGCAGCGTTGTAAAAGGTGGCGCCTACAATGAGCAGTTCTTC. This codes for CSVVKGGAYNEQFF.